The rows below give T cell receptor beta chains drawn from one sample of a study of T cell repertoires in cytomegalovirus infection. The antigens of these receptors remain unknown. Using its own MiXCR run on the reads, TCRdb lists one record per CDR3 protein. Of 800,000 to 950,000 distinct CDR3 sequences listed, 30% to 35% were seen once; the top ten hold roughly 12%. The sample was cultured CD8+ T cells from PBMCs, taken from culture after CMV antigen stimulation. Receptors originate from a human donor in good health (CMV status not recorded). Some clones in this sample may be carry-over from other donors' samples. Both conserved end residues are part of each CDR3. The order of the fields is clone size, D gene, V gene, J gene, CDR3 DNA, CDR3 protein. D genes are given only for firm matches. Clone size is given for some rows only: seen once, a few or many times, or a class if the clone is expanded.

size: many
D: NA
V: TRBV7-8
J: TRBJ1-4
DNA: TGTGCCAGCAGCTTAGATACGGGCGTTGGAAAACTGTTTTTT
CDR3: CASSLDTGVGKLFF

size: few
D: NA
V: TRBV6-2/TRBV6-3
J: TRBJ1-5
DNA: TGTGCCAGCAGTTACTCACCTACCTCGGACGCGTATAGCAATCAGCCCCAGCATTTT
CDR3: CASSYSPTSDAYSNQPQHF

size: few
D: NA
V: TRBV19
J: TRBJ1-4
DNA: TGTGCCAGTAGTATACCGGGGGCCTCTAATGAAAAACTGTTTTTT
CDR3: CASSIPGASNEKLFF

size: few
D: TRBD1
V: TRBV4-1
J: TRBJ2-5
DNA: TGCGCCAGCAGCCAGGGACAGGGGATCGGGACCCAGTACTTC
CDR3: CASSQGQGIGTQYF

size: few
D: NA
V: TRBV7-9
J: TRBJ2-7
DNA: TGTGCCAGCAGCTCGCCCTCCGGCTACGAGCAGTACTTC
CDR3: CASSSPSGYEQYF

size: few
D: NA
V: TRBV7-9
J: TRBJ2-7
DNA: TGTGCCAGCAGCTTAGCGGTGAGCCACGAGCAGTACTTC
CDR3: CASSLAVSHEQYF

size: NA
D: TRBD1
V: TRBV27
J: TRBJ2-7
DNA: TGTGCCAGCCGGGCGGGGATAAGGACAGGGCAATACTACGAGCAGTACTTC
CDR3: CASRAGIRTGQYYEQYF

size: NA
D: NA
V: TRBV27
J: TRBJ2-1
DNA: TGTGCCAACAGTACCGCGGGGTACAATGAGCAGTTCTTC
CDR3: CANSTAGYNEQFF

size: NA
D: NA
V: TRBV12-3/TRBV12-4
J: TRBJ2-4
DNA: TGTTCCAGCAGTTTCGGAGGGGGTGGCCCCAAAAACATTCAGTACTTC
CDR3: CSSSFGGGGPKNIQYF

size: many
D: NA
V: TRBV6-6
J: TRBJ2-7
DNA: TGTGCCAGCAGTACCGGGGGACAGCGGGCCTTCGAGCAGTACTTC
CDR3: CASSTGGQRAFEQYF

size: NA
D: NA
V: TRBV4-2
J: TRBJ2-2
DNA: TGTGCCAGCAGCGGGAGGGGGGGGCCCGGGGAGCTGTTTTTT
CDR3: CASSGRGGPGELFF

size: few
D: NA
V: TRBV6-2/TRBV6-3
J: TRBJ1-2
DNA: TGTGCCAGCAGTCCAGCTACAATCACCGGGACGATCGGCGCTAACTATGGCTACACCTTC
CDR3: CASSPATITGTIGANYGYTF

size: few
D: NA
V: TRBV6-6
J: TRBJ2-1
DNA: TGTGCCAGCGATAGGCGGGGCTCCTACAATGAGCAGTTCTTC
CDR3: CASDRRGSYNEQFF

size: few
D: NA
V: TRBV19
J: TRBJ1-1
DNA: TGTGCCAGTAGTATAGATGAGCTTACGAACACTGAAGCTTTCTTT
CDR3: CASSIDELTNTEAFF

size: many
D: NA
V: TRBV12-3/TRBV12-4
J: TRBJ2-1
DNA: TGTGCCAGCAGAGCCGGTTCCGGATACAATGAGCAGTTCTTC
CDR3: CASRAGSGYNEQFF

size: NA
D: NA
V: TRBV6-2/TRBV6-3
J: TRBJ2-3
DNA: TGTGCCAGCAGTTACATGCGCACAGATACGCAGTATTTT
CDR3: CASSYMRTDTQYF

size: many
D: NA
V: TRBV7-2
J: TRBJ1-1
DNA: TGTGCCAGCAGCTTACTCGACACGAACACTGAAGCTTTCTTT
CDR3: CASSLLDTNTEAFF

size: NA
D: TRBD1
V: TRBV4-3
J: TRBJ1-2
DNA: TGCGCCAGCAGCCAGATCGGACAGGGGGCCGTCTATGGCTACACCTTC
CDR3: CASSQIGQGAVYGYTF

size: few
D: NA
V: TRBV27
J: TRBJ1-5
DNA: TGTGCCAGCAGTAGGGCGCTGGGTCAGCCCCAGCATTTT
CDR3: CASSRALGQPQHF

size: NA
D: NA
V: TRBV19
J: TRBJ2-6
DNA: TGTGCCAGTAGTGAAACAGTTACTGTGGCCAACGTCCTGACTTTC
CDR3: CASSETVTVANVLTF

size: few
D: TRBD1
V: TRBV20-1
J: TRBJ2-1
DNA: TGCAGTGCTAGAGATTACGCTACAGGGGACAATGAGCAGTTCTTC
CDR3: CSARDYATGDNEQFF

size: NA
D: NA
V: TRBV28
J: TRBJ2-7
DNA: TGTGCCAGCAGCCCTAATCGGGGAAAGAGGTACTACGAGCAGTACTTC
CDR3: CASSPNRGKRYYEQYF

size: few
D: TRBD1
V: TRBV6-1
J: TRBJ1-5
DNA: TGTGCCAGCAGTGAAATGCGACAGGGATCCTATCAGCCCCAGCATTTT
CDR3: CASSEMRQGSYQPQHF

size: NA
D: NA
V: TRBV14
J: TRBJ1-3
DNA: TGTGCCAGCAGCCATGACGGGGTGGAGACTAGCTCTGGAAACACCATATATTTT
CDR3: CASSHDGVETSSGNTIYF

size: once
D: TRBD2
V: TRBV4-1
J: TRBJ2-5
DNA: TGCGCCAGCAGCCAAGATTATAGAGCGGGGAAAGAGACCCAGTACTTC
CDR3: CASSQDYRAGKETQYF

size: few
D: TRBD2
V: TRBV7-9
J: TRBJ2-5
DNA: TGTGCCAGCAGCCCCGCCACGGGAGGGGAGACCCAGTACTTC
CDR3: CASSPATGGETQYF

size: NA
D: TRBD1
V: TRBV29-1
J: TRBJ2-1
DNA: TGCAGCGTTGGTGGGACAGGGAGGAATGAGCAGTTCTTC
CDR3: CSVGGTGRNEQFF

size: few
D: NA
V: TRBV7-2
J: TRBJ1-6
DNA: TGTGCCAGCAGCTTAGGACCGCGAGGGTATAATTCACCCCTCCACTTT
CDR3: CASSLGPRGYNSPLHF

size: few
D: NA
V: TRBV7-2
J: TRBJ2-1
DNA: TGTGCCAGCAGCTTTGGTGGGGTGACTGAGCAGTTCTTC
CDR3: CASSFGGVTEQFF

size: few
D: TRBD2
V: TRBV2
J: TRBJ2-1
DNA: TGTGCCAGCAGTCCTCATAGCGGGGACAATGAGCAGTTCTTC
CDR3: CASSPHSGDNEQFF

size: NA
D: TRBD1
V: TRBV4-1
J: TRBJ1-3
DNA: TGCGCCAGCAGCCAAGGTACAGGGGACGGAAACACCATATATTTT
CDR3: CASSQGTGDGNTIYF

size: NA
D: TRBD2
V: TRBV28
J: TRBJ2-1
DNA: TGTGCCAGCAGCAGAACTCTAGCGGGGTTTACCTACAATGAGCAGTTCTTC
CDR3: CASSRTLAGFTYNEQFF

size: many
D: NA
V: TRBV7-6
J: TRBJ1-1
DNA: TGTGCCAGCAGCCCGGGGGGAGCGCGGTTGAACACTGAAGCTTTCTTT
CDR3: CASSPGGARLNTEAFF

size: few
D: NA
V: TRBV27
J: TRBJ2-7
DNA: TGTGTCAGCGGCAGGGGTGGGTTCGGCTACGAGCAGTACTTC
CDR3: CVSGRGGFGYEQYF

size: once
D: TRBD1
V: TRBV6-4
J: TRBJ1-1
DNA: TGTGCCAGCAGTGAGTCCACAGGGGGCACTGAAGCTTTCTTT
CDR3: CASSESTGGTEAFF

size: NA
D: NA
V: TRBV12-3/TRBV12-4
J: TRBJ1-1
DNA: TGTGCCAGCAGTTTCGGAGGGGCCCTCGCTGAAGCTTTCTTT
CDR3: CASSFGGALAEAFF

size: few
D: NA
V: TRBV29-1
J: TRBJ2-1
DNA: TGCAGCGTTGCGTTTAGGGGCGTCTTTCTTGAGCAGTTCTTC
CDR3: CSVAFRGVFLEQFF